Listed below are T cell receptor beta chains from one sample, sequenced in a study of CD8+ T cells in alopecia areata. The assay was immunoSEQ multiplex PCR, and TCRdb's table has in-frame clones only and misses some. The table shows 190,000 or so clones, with 45% to 75% occurring only once. The sequenced sample was CD4+ T cells sorted from blood, obtained at week 4, from a patient treated with tofacitinib. These receptors were taken from a human donor with alopecia areata. CDR3s include the opening cysteine and the closing phenylalanine or tryptophan. A D gene is named only where the DNA matches it firmly. Expanded clones are given a class, and other clones once, few, many or no size at all.

.,TRBJ1-2,TRBV29-1,.,CSVLEGRGYTF,TGCAGCGTTTTGGAGGGTCGTGGCTACACCTTC
.,TRBJ1-2,TRBV5-6,.,CASSFPDIDGYTF,TGTGCCAGCAGCTTTCCTGACATCGACGGCTACACCTTC
.,TRBJ2-7,TRBV7-2,.,CASSLRDFNPYEQYF,TGTGCCAGCAGCCTCCGGGACTTCAATCCCTACGAGCAGTACTTC
.,TRBJ2-3,TRBV30,.,CAWKGRVDNTQYF,TGTGCCTGGAAGGGTCGTGTTGATAATACGCAGTATTTT
TRBD2,TRBJ2-1,TRBV4-1,.,CASSKPTRSGGRGEQFF,TGCGCCAGCAGCAAACCCACGAGGAGCGGGGGGCGGGGTGAGCAGTTCTTC
TRBD1,TRBJ1-6,TRBV9,.,CASSDGQGSSSPLHF,TGTGCCAGCAGCGACGGACAGGGAAGTTCTTCACCCCTCCACTTT
.,TRBJ1-2,TRBV6-6,few,CASSYSDSMAGYTF,TGTGCCAGCAGTTACTCGGACAGCATGGCTGGCTACACCTTC
.,TRBJ1-4,TRBV30,once,CAWSPLTNTNEKLFF,TGTGCCTGGAGTCCGTTGACAAATACTAATGAAAAACTGTTTTTT
.,TRBJ2-3,TRBV15,.,CATSRDRQSTDTQYF,TGTGCCACCAGCAGAGATCGGCAGAGCACAGATACGCAGTATTTT
.,TRBJ2-7,TRBV30,once,CAWSNTGSEAYEQYF,TGTGCCTGGAGCAACACAGGATCTGAAGCCTACGAGCAGTACTTC
.,TRBJ2-7,TRBV7-2,.,CASSRNPGYEQYF,TGTGCCAGCAGCCGAAATCCGGGCTACGAGCAGTACTTC
.,TRBJ2-6,TRBV4-3,few,CASSFEGGKTNVLTF,TGCGCCAGCAGCTTTGAGGGTGGGAAAACCAACGTCCTGACTTTC
TRBD2,TRBJ2-1,TRBV7-2,.,CASSFRLAGGRVNEQFF,TGTGCCAGCAGCTTTCGACTCGCGGGGGGGCGGGTGAATGAGCAGTTCTTC
.,TRBJ1-1,TRBV30,.,CAWNRPAEAFF,TGTGCCTGGAACAGGCCCGCTGAAGCTTTCTTT
.,TRBJ1-2,TRBV5-1,.,CASSLETPDGYTF,TGCGCCAGCAGCTTGGAGACACCGGATGGCTACACCTTC
.,TRBJ1-6,TRBV7-3,.,CASSFSRTVDSPLHF,TGTGCCAGCAGCTTCTCCCGGACAGTAGATTCACCCCTCCACTTT